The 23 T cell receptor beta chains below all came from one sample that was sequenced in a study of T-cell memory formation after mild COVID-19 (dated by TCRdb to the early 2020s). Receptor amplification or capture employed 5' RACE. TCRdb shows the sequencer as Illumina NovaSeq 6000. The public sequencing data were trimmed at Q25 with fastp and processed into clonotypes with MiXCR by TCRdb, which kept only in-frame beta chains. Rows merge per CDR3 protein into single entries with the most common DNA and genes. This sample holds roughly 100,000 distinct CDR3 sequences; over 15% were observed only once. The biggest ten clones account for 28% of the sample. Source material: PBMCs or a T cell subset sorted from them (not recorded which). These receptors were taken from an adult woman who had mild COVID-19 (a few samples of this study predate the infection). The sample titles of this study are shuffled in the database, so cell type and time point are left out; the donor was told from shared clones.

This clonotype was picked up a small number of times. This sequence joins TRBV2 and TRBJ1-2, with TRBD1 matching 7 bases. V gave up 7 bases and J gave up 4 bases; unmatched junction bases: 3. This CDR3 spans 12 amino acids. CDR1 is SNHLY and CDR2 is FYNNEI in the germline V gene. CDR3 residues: CASTGQSYGYTF. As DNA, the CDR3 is TGTGCCAGCACGGGACAGAGCTATGGCTACACCTTC.

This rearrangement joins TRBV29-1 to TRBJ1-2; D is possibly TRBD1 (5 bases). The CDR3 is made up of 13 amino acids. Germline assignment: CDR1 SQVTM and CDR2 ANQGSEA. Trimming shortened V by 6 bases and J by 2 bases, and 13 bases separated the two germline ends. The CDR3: CSVLGDINYGYTF. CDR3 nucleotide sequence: TGCAGCGTATTAGGGGATATCAACTATGGCTACACCTTC.

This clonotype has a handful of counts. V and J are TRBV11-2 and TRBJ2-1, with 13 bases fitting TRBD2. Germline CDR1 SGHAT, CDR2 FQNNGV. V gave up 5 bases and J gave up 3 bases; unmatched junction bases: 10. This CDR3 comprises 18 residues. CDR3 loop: CASSQRTSGSTLYNEQFF. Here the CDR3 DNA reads TGTGCCAGCAGCCAGCGGACTAGCGGGAGCACCCTCTACAATGAGCAGTTCTTC.

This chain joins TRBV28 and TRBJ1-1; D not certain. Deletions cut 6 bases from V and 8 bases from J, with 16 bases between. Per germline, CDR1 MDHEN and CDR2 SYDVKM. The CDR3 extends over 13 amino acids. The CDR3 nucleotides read TGTGCCAGCAGAGGGAAAGGGTACGTCGAAGCTTTCTTT. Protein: CASRGKGYVEAFF. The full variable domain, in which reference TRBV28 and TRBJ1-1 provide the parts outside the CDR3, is DVKVTQSSRYLVKRTGEKVFLECVQDMDHENMFWYRQDPGLGLRLIYFSYDVKMKEKGDIPEGYSVSREKKERFSLILESASTNQTSMYLCASRGKGYVEAFFGQGTRLTVV.

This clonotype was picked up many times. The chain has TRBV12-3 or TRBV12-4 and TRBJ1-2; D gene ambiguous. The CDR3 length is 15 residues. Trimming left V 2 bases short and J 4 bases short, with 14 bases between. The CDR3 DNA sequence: TGTGCCAGCAGTTTAAGTGGGGAGGCGCTCTATGGCTACACCTTC. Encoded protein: CASSLSGEALYGYTF.

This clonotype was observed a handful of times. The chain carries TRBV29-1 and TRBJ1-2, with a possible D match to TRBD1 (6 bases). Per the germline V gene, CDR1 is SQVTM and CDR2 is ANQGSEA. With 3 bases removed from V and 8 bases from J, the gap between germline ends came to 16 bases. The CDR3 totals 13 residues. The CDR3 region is CSVDPQGAEGYTF. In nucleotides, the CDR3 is TGCAGCGTTGACCCACAGGGAGCTGAGGGCTACACCTTC.

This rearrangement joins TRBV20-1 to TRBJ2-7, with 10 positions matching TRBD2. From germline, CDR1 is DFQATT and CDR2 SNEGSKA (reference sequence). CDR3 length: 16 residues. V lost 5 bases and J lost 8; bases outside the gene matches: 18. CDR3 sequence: CSAATSGAPRPGQQYF. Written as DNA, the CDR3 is TGCAGTGCTGCTACTAGCGGGGCCCCTCGCCCGGGCCAGCAGTACTTC.

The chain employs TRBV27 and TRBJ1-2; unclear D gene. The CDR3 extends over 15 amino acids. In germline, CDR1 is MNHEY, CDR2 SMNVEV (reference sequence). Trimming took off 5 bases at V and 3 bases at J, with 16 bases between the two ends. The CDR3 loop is CASSPQRSDHYGYTF. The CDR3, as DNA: TGTGCCAGCAGTCCCCAACGTAGTGATCACTATGGCTACACCTTC.

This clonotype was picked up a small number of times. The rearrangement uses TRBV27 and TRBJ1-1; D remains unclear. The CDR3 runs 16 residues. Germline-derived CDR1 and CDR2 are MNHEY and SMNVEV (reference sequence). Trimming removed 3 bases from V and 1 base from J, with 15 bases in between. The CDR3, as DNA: TGTGCCAGCAGTTTTGGTTGGGTAGTGAAGAACACTGAAGCTTTCTTT. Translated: CASSFGWVVKNTEAFF.

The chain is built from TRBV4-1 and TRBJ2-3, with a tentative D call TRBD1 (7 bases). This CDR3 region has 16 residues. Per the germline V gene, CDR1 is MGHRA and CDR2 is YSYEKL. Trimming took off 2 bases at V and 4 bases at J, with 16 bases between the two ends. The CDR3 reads CASSQRETGQADTQYF. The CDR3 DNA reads TGCGCCAGCAGCCAACGGGAGACAGGGCAGGCAGATACGCAGTATTTT.

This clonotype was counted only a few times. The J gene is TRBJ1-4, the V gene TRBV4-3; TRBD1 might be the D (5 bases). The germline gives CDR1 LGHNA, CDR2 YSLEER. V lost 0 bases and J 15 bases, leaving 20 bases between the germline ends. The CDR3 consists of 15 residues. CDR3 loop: CASSQDGRTTGDLFF. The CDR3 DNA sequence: TGCGCCAGCAGCCAAGATGGGAGGACAACTGGAGATTTGTTTTTT.

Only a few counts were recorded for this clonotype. The CDR3, as DNA: TGTGCCAGCAGCTCGGGGTGGACGGGACTGGGAGAAGAGACCCAGTACTTC. Residues: CASSSGWTGLGEETQYF. The V call is TRBV7-7, the J call TRBJ2-5; TRBD2 is a possible D gene (6 bases). The germline V gene encodes CDR1 SSHAT and CDR2 FNYEAQ (reference sequence). The germline V and J ends were trimmed by 4 bases and 3 bases, with 21 bases remaining between them. The CDR3 is 17 amino acids.

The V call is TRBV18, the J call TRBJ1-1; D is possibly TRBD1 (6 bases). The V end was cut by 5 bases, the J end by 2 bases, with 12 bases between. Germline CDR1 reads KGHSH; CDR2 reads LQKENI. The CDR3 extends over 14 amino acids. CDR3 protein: CASSAGAGNTEAFF. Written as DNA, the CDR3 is TGTGCCAGCTCAGCAGGGGCGGGTAACACTGAAGCTTTCTTT.

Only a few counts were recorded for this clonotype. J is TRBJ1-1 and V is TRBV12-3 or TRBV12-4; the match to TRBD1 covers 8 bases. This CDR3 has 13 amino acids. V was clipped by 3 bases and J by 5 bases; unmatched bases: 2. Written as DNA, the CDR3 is TGTGCCAGCAGTTTGGACAGGGTTACTGAAGCTTTCTTT. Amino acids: CASSLDRVTEAFF.

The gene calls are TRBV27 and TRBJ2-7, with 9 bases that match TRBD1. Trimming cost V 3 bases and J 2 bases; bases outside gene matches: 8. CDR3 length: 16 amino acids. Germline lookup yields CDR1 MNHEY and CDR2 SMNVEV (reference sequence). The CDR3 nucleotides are TGTGCCAGCAGTTTCCTGGGACAGGGAACCCCCTACGAGCAGTACTTC. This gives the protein CASSFLGQGTPYEQYF.

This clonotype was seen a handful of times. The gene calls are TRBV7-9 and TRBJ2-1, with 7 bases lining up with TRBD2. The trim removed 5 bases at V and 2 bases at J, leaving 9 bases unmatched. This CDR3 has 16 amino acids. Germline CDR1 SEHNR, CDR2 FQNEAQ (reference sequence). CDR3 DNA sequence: TGTGCCAGCAGCGCGACCTCTAGCGGACCCTACAATGAGCAGTTCTTC. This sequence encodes CASSATSSGPYNEQFF.

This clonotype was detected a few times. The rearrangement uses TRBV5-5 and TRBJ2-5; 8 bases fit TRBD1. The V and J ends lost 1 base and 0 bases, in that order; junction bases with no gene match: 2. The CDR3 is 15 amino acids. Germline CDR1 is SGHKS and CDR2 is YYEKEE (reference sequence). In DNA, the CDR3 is TGTGCCAGCAGCTTGTACAGGGGGTACCAAGAGACCCAGTACTTC. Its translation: CASSLYRGYQETQYF.

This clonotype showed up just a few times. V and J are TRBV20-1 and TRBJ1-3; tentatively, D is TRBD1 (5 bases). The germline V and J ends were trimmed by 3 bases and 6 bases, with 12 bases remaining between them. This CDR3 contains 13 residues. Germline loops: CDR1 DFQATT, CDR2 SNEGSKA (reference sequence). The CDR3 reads CSASDGGSNTIYF. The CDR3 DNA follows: TGCAGTGCTAGTGACGGGGGGTCAAACACCATATATTTT.

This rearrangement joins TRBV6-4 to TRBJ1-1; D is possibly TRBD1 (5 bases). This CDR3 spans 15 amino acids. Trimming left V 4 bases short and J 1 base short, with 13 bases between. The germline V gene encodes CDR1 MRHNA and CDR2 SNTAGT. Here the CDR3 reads CASSVEPGWNTEAFF. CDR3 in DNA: TGTGCCAGCAGTGTAGAACCAGGGTGGAACACTGAAGCTTTCTTT.

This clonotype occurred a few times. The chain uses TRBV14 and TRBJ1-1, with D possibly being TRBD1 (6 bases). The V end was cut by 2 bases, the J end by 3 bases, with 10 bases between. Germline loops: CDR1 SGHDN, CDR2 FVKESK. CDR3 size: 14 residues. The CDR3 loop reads CASSQPNRDTEAFF. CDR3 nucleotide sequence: TGTGCCAGCAGCCAACCCAACAGGGACACTGAAGCTTTCTTT.

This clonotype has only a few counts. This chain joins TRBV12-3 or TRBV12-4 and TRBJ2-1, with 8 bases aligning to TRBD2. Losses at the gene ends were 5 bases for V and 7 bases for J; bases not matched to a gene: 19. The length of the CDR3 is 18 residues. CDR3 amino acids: CASSTGEASGLYRNEQFF. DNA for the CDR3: TGTGCCAGCAGTACCGGCGAGGCTAGCGGGTTGTATAGAAATGAGCAGTTCTTC.

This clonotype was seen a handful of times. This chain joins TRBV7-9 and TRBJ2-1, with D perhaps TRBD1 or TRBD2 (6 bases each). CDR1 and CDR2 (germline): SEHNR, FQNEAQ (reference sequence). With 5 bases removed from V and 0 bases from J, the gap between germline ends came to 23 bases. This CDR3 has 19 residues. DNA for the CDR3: TGTGCCAGCAGCCCAGTGGCCCCGGTGGGGGGCCGCTCCTACAATGAGCAGTTCTTC. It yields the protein CASSPVAPVGGRSYNEQFF.

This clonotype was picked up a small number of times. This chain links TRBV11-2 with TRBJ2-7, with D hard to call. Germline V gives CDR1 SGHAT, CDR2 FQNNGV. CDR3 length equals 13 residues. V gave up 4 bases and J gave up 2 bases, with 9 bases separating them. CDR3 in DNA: TGTGCCAGCAGCTCAGAAGGTCCCTACGAGCAGTACTTC. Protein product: CASSSEGPYEQYF.